The 26 T cell receptor beta chains presented below share a single source sample, sequenced in a study of shared clonotypes between healthy human individuals. Produced via immunoSEQ multiplex PCR; TCRdb's table is partial and in-frame only. The sample shows 2.3 million or so clones, over 85% of them seen only once. The source material was naive CD4+ T cells from PBMCs. Regarding subset: CD45RA+ positively selected. These TCRs come from a man aged 18 to 35 in good health. Some clones in this sample may be carry-over from other donors' samples.

The chain joins TRBV27 to TRBJ2-5, with D possibly TRBD1 on 5 matching bases. The CDR3 has 17 amino acids. V was trimmed by 5 bases and J by 10 bases, leaving 29 bases between them. Germline V gene lookup returns CDR1 MNHEY and CDR2 SMNVEV (reference sequence). In DNA form, the CDR3 reads TGTGCCAGCAGTCCAGCAGTTCTGACAGTACAAAAGTGGGGCCAGTACTTC. Encoded protein: CASSPAVLTVQKWGQYF.

J is TRBJ2-7 and V is TRBV5-1; tentatively, D is TRBD1 (5 bases). V lost 3 bases and J lost 7, with 23 bases in between. The germline V gene has CDR1 SGHRS and CDR2 YFSETQ. CDR3 length: 16 residues. The CDR3 here is CASSYYRSSDIGEQYF. CDR3 coding DNA: TGCGCCAGCAGCTACTACAGGTCCTCCGATATCGGGGAGCAGTACTTC.

This clone has just one count. V usage is TRBV28 and J usage is TRBJ2-7, with D perhaps matching TRBD2 (6 bases). V was cut by 5 bases and J by 5 bases, with 25 bases left in between. This CDR3 has 17 amino acids. Looked up from germline, CDR1 is MDHEN and CDR2 is SYDVKM. The CDR3 here is CASSPPLTSRKEDEQYF. In DNA, the CDR3 is TGTGCCAGCAGTCCCCCTTTGACTAGTCGAAAGGAGGACGAGCAGTACTTC. The whole variable domain, remainder taken from reference TRBV28 and TRBJ2-7, is DVKVTQSSRYLVKRTGEKVFLECVQDMDHENMFWYRQDPGLGLRLIYFSYDVKMKEKGDIPEGYSVSREKKERFSLILESASTNQTSMYLCASSPPLTSRKEDEQYFGPGTRLTVT.

The count of this clone is one. The V call is TRBV23-1, the J call TRBJ2-1, with TRBD2 matching over 13 bases. TRBV23-1 is treated as an ORF (open reading frame) with a function not yet certain. There are 16 residues in the CDR3. V was pared by 1 base and J by 6 bases, with 3 bases of the junction left unmatched. This CDR3 reads CASSQLGLAGFNEQFF. CDR3 bases: TGCGCCAGCAGTCAATTGGGACTAGCGGGATTCAATGAGCAGTTCTTC.

The V call is TRBV7-2, the J call TRBJ2-7; 8 bases agree with TRBD2. Germline V gives CDR1 SGHTA, CDR2 FQGNSA. The CDR3 is made up of 14 amino acids. Trimming took 3 bases from V and 2 from J; bases not matched to a gene: 3. CDR3 loop: CASSFREGAYEQYF. CDR3 in DNA: TGTGCCAGCAGCTTCCGGGAGGGGGCCTACGAGCAGTACTTC.

This clone appeared a few times. V is TRBV20-1 and J is TRBJ1-2; D unresolved. The CDR3 totals 9 residues. Germline V gene lookup returns CDR1 DFQATT and CDR2 SNEGSKA (reference sequence). V gave up 6 bases and J gave up 10 bases, with 9 bases separating them. The CDR3 coding sequence is TGCAGTGCGGACCAGCCCTACACCTTC. This encodes CSADQPYTF.

Only one count was recorded for this clone. CDR3 nucleotide sequence: TGTGCCAGTAGTATCCGGAGGGGCGAGCAGTACTTC. This translates into CASSIRRGEQYF. The gene calls are TRBV19 and TRBJ2-7; weak D call: TRBD2 (6 bases). CDR1 LNHDA and CDR2 SQIVND come from the germline V gene (reference sequence). Trimming took 3 bases from V and 6 from J, leaving 9 bases between them. The CDR3 loop spans 12 amino acids.

The chain has TRBV5-1 and TRBJ1-1; unclear D gene. The V and J ends lost 0 bases and 3 bases respectively, with 12 bases between them. Per germline, CDR1 SGHRS and CDR2 YFSETQ. The CDR3 length is 15 residues. The CDR3 nucleotides are TGCGCCAGCAGCTTGGCTGGCTCCCTGCACACTGAAGCTTTCTTT. Its translation: CASSLAGSLHTEAFF.

The count of this clone is one. The rearrangement uses TRBV15 and TRBJ2-7; the D is unclear. Trimming took off 0 bases at V and 3 bases at J, with 12 bases between the two ends. The CDR3 length is 15 residues. Germline lookup yields CDR1 LNHNV and CDR2 YYDKDF (reference sequence). CDR3 amino acids: CATSRETAVNYEQYF. DNA for the CDR3: TGTGCCACCAGCAGAGAAACAGCAGTTAACTACGAGCAGTACTTC.

The gene calls are TRBV4-1 and TRBJ2-1; 10 bases line up with TRBD1. Germline V CDR1 and CDR2: MGHRA, YSYEKL. The J segment lost 5 bases and the V segment lost 4 bases, leaving 11 bases of the junction unmatched. CDR3 length: 17 amino acids. The CDR3 protein is CASSRTTGTGDHNEQFF. The CDR3 DNA is TGCGCCAGCAGCCGAACAACCGGGACAGGGGACCACAATGAGCAGTTCTTC.

A note on this clone: This CDR3 is also generated by other DNA sequences in the sample. The chain uses TRBV5-1 and TRBJ2-2; D is ambiguous. V lost 0 bases and J 0 bases, leaving 6 bases between the germline ends. The CDR3 extends over 15 amino acids. Per germline, CDR1 SGHRS and CDR2 YFSETQ. The CDR3 DNA sequence: TGCGCCAGCAGCTTGGGACCCCCGAACACCGGGGAGCTGTTTTTT. Translating it yields CASSLGPPNTGELFF. Supplemented by reference TRBV5-1 and TRBJ2-2, the full variable domain reads KAGVTQTPRYLIKTRGQQVTLSCSPISGHRSVSWYQQTPGQGLQFLFEYFSETQRNKGNFPGRFSGRQFSNSRSEMNVSTLELGDSALYLCASSLGPPNTGELFFGEGSRLTVL.

Concerning this clone: Distinct nucleotide sequences in the sample also encode this CDR3. The V and J genes are TRBV19 and TRBJ2-7; possible D gene TRBD2, 5 bases. This CDR3 is built from 14 residues. Germline V gene sequence: CDR1 LNHDA, CDR2 SQIVND (reference sequence). Trimming stripped 1 base from V and 0 bases from J, with 7 bases between. DNA for the CDR3: TGTGCCAGTAGTATAGCTGGACTCTCCTACGAGCAGTACTTC. This sequence encodes CASSIAGLSYEQYF.

The chain uses TRBV11-3 and TRBJ2-7; TRBD2 aligns across 7 bases. This CDR3 is built from 14 residues. V gave up 5 bases and J gave up 4 bases; unmatched junction bases: 8. The V gene's germline CDR1 is SGHNT and CDR2 YENEEA. This CDR3 reads CASSHRGVAYEQYF. The CDR3 DNA reads as TGTGCCAGCAGCCACCGGGGGGTTGCTTACGAGCAGTACTTC.

The chain links TRBV5-1 to TRBJ2-2; no clear D gene. Germline CDR1 and CDR2: SGHRS and YFSETQ. V lost 0 bases, J lost 4 bases, and 7 bases lay in between. The CDR3 sequence is 14 residues long. The CDR3 DNA follows: TGCGCCAGCAGCTTGGCCGACGGCACCGGGGAGCTGTTTTTT. Protein: CASSLADGTGELFF.

The rearrangement links TRBV28 to TRBJ1-2; D remains unclear. Germline V lookup: CDR1 MDHEN, CDR2 SYDVKM. CDR3 length: 15 residues. V was pared by 7 bases and J by 8 bases, with 23 bases between. Written as DNA, the CDR3 is TGTGCCAGCAATCAGGATAGCTATCAACATGCCGGCTACACCTTC. This gives the protein CASNQDSYQHAGYTF.

This clone was picked up one time. J is TRBJ1-2 and V is TRBV7-9; D remains ambiguous. CDR3 length equals 15 residues. Trimming took off 7 bases at V and 0 bases at J, with 15 bases between the two ends. Per germline, CDR1 SEHNR and CDR2 FQNEAQ (reference sequence). In DNA, the CDR3 is TGTGCCAGCACCCTCACGCAGAGAGCTAACTATGGCTACACCTTC. It translates to CASTLTQRANYGYTF.

CDR3 loop: CASSFSGTGHNEQFF. CDR3 coding DNA: TGCGCCAGCAGCTTCTCCGGGACAGGTCACAATGAGCAGTTCTTC. The V gene is TRBV5-1, the J gene TRBJ2-1, with 8 bases lining up with TRBD1. The J segment lost 5 bases and the V segment lost 2 bases, leaving 6 bases of the junction unmatched. The CDR3 consists of 15 residues. CDR1 is SGHRS and CDR2 is YFSETQ in the germline V gene.

This chain joins TRBV28 and TRBJ2-4; a weak D match, TRBD2 (5 bases). The V end lost 2 bases, the J end lost 6 bases, and 8 bases lay between the germline ends. Germline-derived CDR1 and CDR2 are MDHEN and SYDVKM. The CDR3 runs to 13 residues. The CDR3 bases are TGTGCCAGCAGTTTAATCGCGGGAAACATTCAGTACTTC. Encoded protein: CASSLIAGNIQYF. The full variable domain, completed using reference TRBV28 and TRBJ2-4, is DVKVTQSSRYLVKRTGEKVFLECVQDMDHENMFWYRQDPGLGLRLIYFSYDVKMKEKGDIPEGYSVSREKKERFSLILESASTNQTSMYLCASSLIAGNIQYFGAGTRLSVL.

The chain has TRBV5-4 and TRBJ2-1; 13 bases agree with TRBD2. With 5 bases clipped from V and 4 bases from J, the junction kept 15 bases outside the gene matches. The CDR3 runs 19 residues. CDR1 and CDR2 from the germline V gene are SGHNT and YYREEE (reference sequence). For the CDR3, the DNA is TGTGCCAGCAGAAAGGGACTAGCGGGAAACTCGGCCCAATACAATGAGCAGTTCTTC. Translating it yields CASRKGLAGNSAQYNEQFF.

The chain carries TRBV5-5 and TRBJ2-1; D could derive from TRBD1 or TRBD2 (6 bases each). Germline loops: CDR1 SGHKS, CDR2 YYEKEE (reference sequence). This CDR3 is 15 amino acids long. V was clipped by 5 bases and J by 0 bases, with 12 bases between them. CDR3 protein: CASRGGVSSYNEQFF. CDR3 DNA sequence: TGTGCCAGCAGGGGGGGCGTCAGCTCCTACAATGAGCAGTTCTTC.

The genes are TRBV2 and TRBJ1-2; D remains unclear. Germline V lookup: CDR1 SNHLY, CDR2 FYNNEI. The CDR3 runs 13 residues. Trimming cost V 5 bases and J 7 bases, with 14 bases left between them. CDR3 sequence (DNA): TGTGCCAGCAGTACCCGAGTTGCGGGTGGCTACACCTTC. Translation gives CASSTRVAGGYTF. Complete variable domain (other parts from reference TRBV2 and TRBJ1-2): EPEVTQTPSHQVTQMGQEVILRCVPISNHLYFYWYRQILGQKVEFLVSFYNNEISEKSEIFDDQFSVERPDGSNFTLKIRSTKLEDSAMYFCASSTRVAGGYTFGSGTRLTVV.

CDR3 bases: TGTGCCAGCAGTACGGACTGGGCGGTAAACTATGGCTACACCTTC. The encoded protein is CASSTDWAVNYGYTF. This chain joins TRBV28 and TRBJ1-2, with no clear D. Germline CDR1 is MDHEN and CDR2 is SYDVKM. V gave up 5 bases and J gave up 2 bases, with 15 bases separating them. The CDR3 consists of 15 residues.

V gene TRBV5-4 combines with J gene TRBJ2-4; the D gene is possibly TRBD1 (6 bases). Per germline, CDR1 SGHNT and CDR2 YYREEE (reference sequence). The CDR3 loop spans 14 amino acids. V lost 5 bases and J lost 8, with 17 bases in between. Here the CDR3 reads CASSEAGVGDIQYF. CDR3 sequence (DNA): TGTGCCAGCAGTGAGGCAGGGGTGGGGGACATTCAGTACTTC.

On this clone itself: This sample includes further DNA sequences coding for the same CDR3. This chain joins TRBV5-1 and TRBJ1-4; D possibly corresponds to TRBD1 (5 bases). The CDR3 spans 13 residues. Trimming removed 5 bases from V and 5 bases from J, with 10 bases in between. CDR1 is SGHRS and CDR2 is YFSETQ in the germline V gene. The CDR3 protein is CASRGTGNEKLFF. The CDR3 DNA is TGCGCCAGCAGAGGGACGGGAAATGAAAAACTGTTTTTT.

The chain combines TRBV5-1 with TRBJ1-2; unclear D gene. The CDR3 has 15 residues. CDR1 and CDR2 (germline): SGHRS, YFSETQ. Trimming pared 0 bases from V and 0 bases from J, leaving 9 bases between. CDR3 in DNA: TGCGCCAGCAGCTTGGCCCCGGAAACTAACTATGGCTACACCTTC. This translates into CASSLAPETNYGYTF.

CDR3 nucleotide sequence: TGCGCCAGCAGCCAACAAATACCGGGAGTCCCTACGCAGTATTTT. This translates into CASSQQIPGVPTQYF. V and J are TRBV4-1 and TRBJ2-3, with D perhaps matching TRBD2 (6 bases). Germline V CDR1 and CDR2: MGHRA, YSYEKL. This CDR3 is built from 15 residues. V dropped 2 bases and J dropped 8 bases, with 17 bases sitting between them.